Each of the 29 T cell receptor beta chains below was sequenced from the same sample in a study of blood T cell repertoires in COVID-19 (dated by TCRdb to 2019 to 2021). Libraries came from the immunoSEQ multiplex PCR assay. TCRdb took this table from immuneACCESS and kept in-frame rearrangements with V and J called. Such tables lack part of the clones; where checked against another copy, unresolved V genes explain under half of the gap, and the rest is unexplained. This sample lists 90,000 to 110,000 clones; roughly 85% were detected once. The ten largest clones represent around a sixth of the sample. Specimen: peripheral blood. Receptors originate from a woman aged 55-70 years with acute or convalescent COVID-19.

This clone has only a few counts. The sample holds other DNA sequences that translate to the same CDR3. The rearrangement links TRBV27 to TRBJ1-2; TRBD1 might be the D (6 bases). The ends were cut back, 4 bases at V and 7 bases at J, with 10 bases in the middle. From germline, CDR1 is MNHEY and CDR2 SMNVEV (reference sequence). The CDR3 extends over 12 amino acids. The CDR3: CASSSTGTGYTF. CDR3 in DNA: TGTGCCAGCAGTTCTACAGGGACTGGCTACACCTTC.

For the CDR3, the DNA is TGTGCCAGCACCCCGCGGGACAGGGTGTCCGAGCAGTTCTTC. Amino acids: CASTPRDRVSEQFF. V is TRBV9 and J is TRBJ2-1; 9 nucleotides match TRBD1. CDR3 length: 14 residues. After removal of 6 bases from V and 10 bases from J, the junction contained 11 bases not matched to a gene. Germline values: CDR1 SGDLS, CDR2 YYNGEE. The full variable domain, in which reference TRBV9 and TRBJ2-1 provide the parts outside the CDR3, is DSGVTQTPKHLITATGQRVTLRCSPRSGDLSVYWYQQSLDQGLQFLIQYYNGEERAKGNILERFSAQQFPDLHSELNLSSLELGDSALYFCASTPRDRVSEQFFGPGTRLTVL.

V and J are TRBV15 and TRBJ2-3; possible D gene TRBD2, 6 bases. This CDR3 is built from 15 residues. Looked up from germline, CDR1 is LNHNV and CDR2 is YYDKDF (reference sequence). V shed 5 bases and J shed 3 bases, with 15 bases lying between them. CDR3 nucleotides: TGTGCCACCAGCGGAGGCGGGATGAGGACAGATACGCAGTATTTT. It specifies CATSGGGMRTDTQYF. Full variable domain (outside the CDR3, taken from reference TRBV15 and TRBJ2-3): DAMVIQNPRYQVTQFGKPVTLSCSQTLNHNVMYWYQQKSSQAPKLLFHYYDKDFNNEADTPDNFQSRRPNTSFCFLDIRSPGLGDTAMYLCATSGGGMRTDTQYFGPGTRLTVL.

The chain has TRBV12-3 or TRBV12-4 and TRBJ2-7; D unresolved. The CDR3 is 11 residues long. Deletions cut 3 bases from V and 3 bases from J, with 3 bases between. The CDR3 loop reads CASSFGYEQYF. The DNA of the CDR3 is TGTGCCAGCAGTTTCGGCTACGAGCAGTACTTC.

The rearrangement joins TRBV7-9 to TRBJ2-7; D gene uncertain. The CDR3 covers 13 residues. Germline-derived CDR1 and CDR2 are SEHNR and FQNEAQ (reference sequence). V lost 4 bases and J 3 bases, leaving 10 bases between the germline ends. Written as DNA, the CDR3 is TGTGCCAGCAGCTCCCCCCCCCACTACGAGCAGTACTTC. Translation gives CASSSPPHYEQYF.

CDR3 residues: CASRAGTVSEQYF. The CDR3 DNA reads TGTGCCAGCAGGGCCGGGACTGTTTCCGAGCAGTACTTC. The rearrangement uses TRBV28 and TRBJ2-7; D perhaps matches TRBD2 (6 bases). V lost 6 bases, J lost 6 bases, and 15 bases lay in between. The CDR3 spans 13 residues. The germline gives CDR1 MDHEN, CDR2 SYDVKM.

The chain uses TRBV28 and TRBJ1-2; D may be TRBD1 (6 bases). Germline assignment: CDR1 MDHEN and CDR2 SYDVKM. The V gene lost 6 bases and the J gene lost 4 bases, with 15 bases spanning the gap. CDR3 length: 14 residues. CDR3 sequence (DNA): TGTGCCAGCAGCGCCGGACAGAGGATCTATGGCTACACCTTC. Its translation: CASSAGQRIYGYTF.

The rearrangement uses TRBV6-5 and TRBJ1-2, with 7 bases matching TRBD1. The ends lost 6 bases at V and 8 bases at J; junction bases unmatched: 9. The germline gives CDR1 MNHEY, CDR2 SVGAGI. This CDR3 spans 13 amino acids. The DNA of the CDR3 is TGTGCCAGCAGAAAACAGGGGACTGGAGGCTACACCTTC. Its protein is CASRKQGTGGYTF.

The rearrangement links TRBV6-5 to TRBJ1-1; the D gene is possibly TRBD1 (6 bases). The germline V and J ends were trimmed by 8 bases and 3 bases, with 16 bases remaining between them. CDR1 is MNHEY and CDR2 is SVGAGI in the germline V gene. CDR3 length: 14 residues. DNA for the CDR3: TGTGCCAGCTTAACCGGGGGGGCGGACACTGAAGCTTTCTTT. This translates into CASLTGGADTEAFF.

This chain connects TRBV3-1 (or the pseudogene TRBV3-2) to TRBJ1-6; 11 nucleotides match TRBD1. This CDR3 contains 15 residues. V lost 1 base and J lost 9; bases outside the gene matches: 2. Per germline, CDR1 LGHDT and CDR2 YNNKEL (reference sequence). The CDR3 DNA reads as TGTGCCAGCAGCCAAGGCGGGACAGGGGGTTCACCCCTCCACTTT. Residues: CASSQGGTGGSPLHF.

This chain uses TRBV28 with TRBJ2-6, with D tentatively TRBD2 (5 bases). Germline V gene lookup returns CDR1 MDHEN and CDR2 SYDVKM. The CDR3 extends over 15 amino acids. The germline V and J ends were trimmed by 4 bases and 2 bases, with 9 bases remaining between them. The CDR3, as DNA: TGTGCCAGCAGTTCCGCGGGTGCTGGGGCCAACGTCCTGACTTTC. It translates to CASSSAGAGANVLTF.

The J gene is TRBJ2-2, the V gene TRBV28; a weak D match, TRBD1 (5 bases). Trimming shortened V by 3 bases and J by 5 bases, and 13 bases separated the two germline ends. CDR1 and CDR2 from the germline V gene are MDHEN and SYDVKM. CDR3 length: 15 amino acids. CDR3 loop: CASSFVPKGTGELFF. As DNA, the CDR3 is TGTGCCAGCAGTTTTGTCCCGAAGGGGACCGGGGAGCTGTTTTTT.

The chain combines TRBV7-2 with TRBJ2-7; TRBD2 aligns across 11 bases. The CDR3 contains 15 residues. Germline CDR1 is SGHTA and CDR2 is FQGNSA. Trimming at V came to 5 bases and at J to 3 bases, leaving 6 bases not matched to a gene. In DNA form, the CDR3 reads TGTGCCAGCAGCCTGGGACTAGCGGACATCTACGAGCAGTACTTC. It codes for CASSLGLADIYEQYF.

The chain combines TRBV3-1 (or the pseudogene TRBV3-2) with TRBJ1-2; 7 bases line up with TRBD1. The V segment lost 3 bases and the J segment 8 bases; nucleotides outside the gene matches: 6. The CDR3 sequence is 13 residues long. The germline CDR1 and CDR2 sequences are LGHDT and YNNKEL (reference sequence). The CDR3, as DNA: TGTGCCAGCAGCCAGCAATCAGGGGGAGGCTACACCTTC. This sequence encodes CASSQQSGGGYTF.

A single count supports this clone. The chain combines TRBV11-2 with TRBJ2-2; a possible D gene is TRBD2 (5 bases). This CDR3 has 14 amino acids. Germline assignment: CDR1 SGHAT and CDR2 FQNNGV. The V and J ends lost 3 bases and 2 bases respectively, with 7 bases between them. The CDR3 loop is CASSFRGNTGELFF. The CDR3 coding sequence is TGTGCCAGCAGCTTCCGGGGAAACACCGGGGAGCTGTTTTTT.

The chain joins TRBV12-3 or TRBV12-4 to TRBJ1-2; no firm D call. Trimming removed 6 bases at V and 7 bases at J, with 9 bases between. The CDR3 covers 11 residues. The CDR3 spells CASRYYGGYTF. The CDR3 nucleotides read TGTGCCAGCAGGTACTATGGTGGCTACACCTTC.

J is TRBJ1-1 and V is TRBV19; D is ambiguous. Germline CDR1 LNHDA, CDR2 SQIVND (reference sequence). The CDR3 totals 16 residues. V gave up 3 bases and J gave up 2 bases, with 16 bases separating them. The CDR3 DNA reads as TGTGCCAGTAGTATTCCGAAAGGCACGGGAAACACTGAAGCTTTCTTT. Translating it yields CASSIPKGTGNTEAFF. Full variable domain (rest looked up from reference TRBV19 and TRBJ1-1): DGGITQSPKYLFRKEGQNVTLSCEQNLNHDAMYWYRQDPGQGLRLIYYSQIVNDFQKGDIAEGYSVSREKKESFPLTVTSAQKNPTAFYLCASSIPKGTGNTEAFFGQGTRLTVV.

V is TRBV7-8 and J is TRBJ2-7, with 7 bases aligning to TRBD1. Trimming took 4 bases from V and 2 from J; bases not matched to a gene: 8. The CDR3 is made up of 15 amino acids. CDR1 and CDR2 (germline): SGHVS, FQNEAQ. CDR3 DNA sequence: TGTGCCAGCAGCTCGCCGGGACAGACAGCCTACGAGCAGTACTTC. It is translated as CASSSPGQTAYEQYF.

The rearrangement links TRBV28 to TRBJ2-7, with TRBD1 identical over 7 bases. V shed 4 bases and J 6 bases; nucleotides not matched to a gene: 3. CDR1 and CDR2 (germline): MDHEN, SYDVKM. CDR3 length: 12 residues. The CDR3 region is CASSSRQGEQYF. CDR3 DNA: TGTGCCAGCAGTTCTAGACAGGGCGAGCAGTACTTC.

Only a few counts were recorded for this clone. This sequence joins TRBV6-2 or TRBV6-3 and TRBJ2-7; the match to TRBD1 covers 8 bases. The germline V gene has CDR1 MNHEY and CDR2 SVGEGT. There are 14 residues in the CDR3. V was clipped by 2 bases and J by 4 bases; unmatched bases: 4. In nucleotides, the CDR3 is TGTGCCAGCAGTTACGAGGGACAGGCTTACGAGCAGTACTTC. Protein sequence: CASSYEGQAYEQYF.

The chain combines TRBV7-2 with TRBJ2-1, with a weak D call TRBD2 (5 bases). The CDR3 loop spans 14 amino acids. Looked up from germline, CDR1 is SGHTA and CDR2 is FQGNSA. Trimming removed 5 bases from V and 15 bases from J, with 23 bases in between. CDR3 sequence (DNA): TGTGCCAGCAGCGGAATCGGACGGGGAACGGTGGGGTTCTTC. It translates to CASSGIGRGTVGFF.

The chain links TRBV7-9 to TRBJ1-5; no definite D call. CDR1 and CDR2 from the germline V gene are SEHNR and FQNEAQ (reference sequence). Trimming stripped 5 bases from V and 5 bases from J, with 10 bases between. The CDR3 totals 13 residues. The chain's CDR3 is CASSPNTDQPQHF. Here the CDR3 DNA reads TGTGCCAGCAGCCCAAACACCGATCAGCCCCAGCATTTT.

The chain recombines TRBV2 with TRBJ2-7, with D uncertain. This CDR3 region has 15 residues. V lost 8 bases and J 3 bases, leaving 20 bases between the germline ends. Germline V gene data show CDR1 as SNHLY and CDR2 as FYNNEI. The CDR3 loop is CASDGEDYHYYEQYF. The DNA of the CDR3 is TGTGCCAGCGACGGAGAGGATTACCACTACTACGAGCAGTACTTC.

The chain is built from TRBV7-9 and TRBJ2-1, with a possible D match to TRBD2 (6 bases). The CDR3 loop spans 15 amino acids. The V and J ends lost 5 bases and 1 base respectively, with 12 bases between them. Germline CDR1 SEHNR, CDR2 FQNEAQ (reference sequence). CDR3 in DNA: TGTGCCAGCAGCCTCTTGGCGGGGTCCTACAATGAGCAGTTCTTC. Amino acids: CASSLLAGSYNEQFF. The entire variable domain, with the rest obtained from reference TRBV7-9 and TRBJ2-1, is as follows: DTGVSQNPRHKITKRGQNVTFRCDPISEHNRLYWYRQTLGQGPEFLTYFQNEAQLEKSRLLSDRFSAERPKGSFSTLEIQRTEQGDSAMYLCASSLLAGSYNEQFFGPGTRLTVL.

In its sample, this clone was seen once. This chain uses TRBV15 with TRBJ1-4; D is possibly TRBD1 (5 bases). This CDR3 spans 16 amino acids. V was trimmed by 0 bases and J by 8 bases, leaving 16 bases between them. Per germline, CDR1 LNHNV and CDR2 YYDKDF (reference sequence). CDR3 amino acids: CATSREWPVGGEKLFF. The CDR3 region has the DNA TGTGCCACCAGCAGAGAGTGGCCAGTTGGGGGGGAAAAACTGTTTTTT.

This sequence joins TRBV27 and TRBJ1-6; a possible D gene is TRBD1 (5 bases). CDR1 MNHEY and CDR2 SMNVEV come from the germline V gene (reference sequence). Trimming took 6 bases from V and 6 from J, leaving 15 bases between them. The CDR3 has 15 amino acids. The CDR3 coding sequence is TGTGCCAGCAGGGTGGAGGGGAGAATTAATTCACCCCTCCACTTT. This sequence encodes CASRVEGRINSPLHF.

The chain recombines TRBV10-3 with TRBJ2-1; 7 bases map to TRBD2. From germline, CDR1 is ENHRY and CDR2 SYGVKD. Trimming cost V 7 bases and J 0 bases; bases outside gene matches: 9. The CDR3 sequence is 16 residues long. The CDR3 DNA sequence: TGTGCCATCACGGACCCGGGGGGTAGCTCCTACAATGAGCAGTTCTTC. The encoded protein is CAITDPGGSSYNEQFF.

This clone showed up just a few times. The chain uses TRBV6-5 and TRBJ2-5; maybe TRBD2 (6 bases). The CDR3 is 14 residues long. Germline CDR1 reads MNHEY; CDR2 reads SVGAGI. V was cut by 6 bases and J by 5 bases, with 16 bases left in between. CDR3 residues: CASRRGLPTETQYF. The CDR3 nucleotides are TGTGCCAGCAGAAGGGGACTCCCAACGGAGACCCAGTACTTC.

The V and J genes are TRBV7-2 and TRBJ2-3; D is ambiguous. The length of the CDR3 is 14 residues. Trimming stripped 6 bases from V and 4 bases from J, with 14 bases between. Germline CDR1 SGHTA, CDR2 FQGNSA. This CDR3 reads CASRLGLGADTQYF. The CDR3 nucleotides are TGTGCCAGCAGACTCGGCCTGGGCGCAGATACGCAGTATTTT.